The 8 T cell receptor beta chains below come from one sample, sequenced in a study of control samples from healthy donors and cancer patients. This table comes from immunoSEQ multiplex PCR, and its TCRdb copy is limited to in-frame clones, with some not included. The data contain some 37,000 clones, about 90% of them singletons. Sequences were obtained from blood. These receptors were collected from a woman between 50 and 59 years old in good health.

The J gene is TRBJ1-2, the V gene TRBV6-2 or TRBV6-3; weak D call: TRBD1 (6 bases). Trimming took 2 bases from V and 6 from J, leaving 19 bases between them. CDR3 length: 16 residues. Germline V gene lookup returns CDR1 MNHEY and CDR2 SVGEGT. CDR3 sequence: CASSYGRVWAGDGYTF. CDR3 bases: TGTGCCAGCAGTTACGGGCGAGTCTGGGCAGGGGATGGCTACACCTTC.

J is TRBJ1-2 and V is TRBV5-6; TRBD1 agrees at 7 bases. V trimming: 4 bases; J trimming: 4 bases; junction bases outside the gene matches: 4. This CDR3 contains 13 residues. CDR1 and CDR2 (germline): SGHDT, YYEEEE. For the CDR3, the DNA is TGTGCCAGCAGCCTAGGGGGCACCTATGGCTACACCTTC. This codes for CASSLGGTYGYTF.

The V call is TRBV2, the J call TRBJ1-5; 10 nucleotides match TRBD1. The CDR3 has 15 residues. The germline V gene encodes CDR1 SNHLY and CDR2 FYNNEI. Trimming cost V 5 bases and J 6 bases; bases outside gene matches: 7. CDR3 sequence: CASSPGQGRFQPQHF. The CDR3 DNA reads TGTGCCAGCAGTCCGGGACAGGGGAGATTTCAGCCCCAGCATTTT.

The gene calls are TRBV7-3 and TRBJ2-3, with D tentatively TRBD1 or TRBD2 (6 bases each). Trimming took off 9 bases at V and 1 base at J, with 17 bases between the two ends. This CDR3 comprises 15 residues. The germline CDR1 and CDR2 sequences are SGHTA and FQGTGA. DNA for the CDR3: TGTGCCAGTTCGACCGGGGGCCCGGGCACAGATACGCAGTATTTT. Protein sequence: CASSTGGPGTDTQYF.

The chain couples TRBV4-1 to TRBJ1-3, with unresolved D. Deletions cut 1 base from V and 4 bases from J, with 11 bases between. This CDR3 has 15 amino acids. Germline CDR1 reads MGHRA; CDR2 reads YSYEKL. CDR3 loop: CASSQVSGSGNTIYF. The DNA for the CDR3 is TGCGCCAGCAGCCAAGTCTCAGGATCCGGAAACACCATATATTTT.

The genes are TRBV24-1 and TRBJ1-1; 10 bases match TRBD1. Germline V gene data show CDR1 as KGHDR and CDR2 as SFDVKD. The CDR3 has 13 amino acids. Losses at the gene ends were 11 bases for V and 6 bases for J; bases not matched to a gene: 8. The CDR3 loop reads CAIRDRGRSEAFF. For the CDR3, the DNA is TGTGCCATCCGGGACAGGGGCAGATCTGAAGCTTTCTTT.

The chain combines TRBV5-6 with TRBJ1-1; unclear D gene. The CDR3 has 11 residues. Germline assignment: CDR1 SGHDT and CDR2 YYEEEE. Trimming removed 7 bases at V and 1 base at J, with 5 bases between. The CDR3 DNA reads TGTGCCAGCGTAAAGAACACTGAAGCTTTCTTT. The encoded protein is CASVKNTEAFF.

The V gene is TRBV9, the J gene TRBJ1-6; 8 nucleotides match TRBD1. From germline, CDR1 is SGDLS and CDR2 YYNGEE. The CDR3 extends over 16 amino acids. Losses at the gene ends were 0 bases for V and 5 bases for J; bases not matched to a gene: 4. CDR3 loop: CASSVEGRGHNSPLHF. The CDR3 DNA reads TGTGCCAGCAGCGTAGAGGGCAGGGGGCATAATTCACCCCTCCACTTT.